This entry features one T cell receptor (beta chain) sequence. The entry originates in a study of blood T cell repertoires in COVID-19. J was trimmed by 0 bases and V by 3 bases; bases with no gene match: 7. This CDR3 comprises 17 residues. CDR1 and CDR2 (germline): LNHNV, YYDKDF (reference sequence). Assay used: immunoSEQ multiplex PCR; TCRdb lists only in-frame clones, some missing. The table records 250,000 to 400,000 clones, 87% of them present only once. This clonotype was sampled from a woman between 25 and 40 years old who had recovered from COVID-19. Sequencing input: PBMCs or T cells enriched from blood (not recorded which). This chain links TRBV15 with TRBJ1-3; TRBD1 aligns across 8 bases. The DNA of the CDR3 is TGTGCCACCAGCAGGGACCGGACAGGGAGCTCTGGAAACACCATATATTTT. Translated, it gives CATSRDRTGSSGNTIYF.